The 18 T cell receptor beta chains listed next were all sequenced from one sample in a study of T cells in Graves' hyperthyroidism and ophthalmopathy. TCR beta CDR3 regions were amplified from RNA. TCR CDR3 underwent first-round RT-PCR with the HTBI primer set. TCRdb re-derived calls from the multiplex PCR reads in MiXCR, one entry per CDR3 protein. In the table there are around 340,000 distinct CDR3 sequences, about 18% of which are singletons. The sample was blood. Receptors originate from a woman between 25 and 40 years old with Graves' hyperthyroidism that later progressed to Graves' ophthalmopathy.

This clonotype was counted a single time. This sequence joins TRBV6-4 and TRBJ2-6; D gene uncertain. The CDR3 sequence is 18 residues long. Trimming cost V 4 bases and J 0 bases, with 16 bases left between them. The V gene's germline CDR1 is MRHNA and CDR2 SNTAGT. Written as DNA, the CDR3 is TGTGCCAGCAGTGCCCACCCCTTCGTAGTCTCTGGGGCCAACGTCCTGACTTTC. This codes for CASSAHPFVVSGANVLTF.

At least ten counts were recorded for this clonotype. The J gene is TRBJ2-3, the V gene TRBV20-1; 12 bases are shared with TRBD2. The CDR3 contains 19 residues. V lost 1 base, J lost 2 bases, and 13 bases stayed unmatched. Germline V gene lookup returns CDR1 DFQATT and CDR2 SNEGSKA (reference sequence). The CDR3 loop is CSARVIGASGRALTDTQYF. As DNA, the CDR3 is TGCAGTGCTAGAGTAATAGGTGCTAGCGGGAGGGCCCTCACAGATACGCAGTATTTT.

This clonotype occurred many times. The genes are TRBV28 and TRBJ1-4; D uncertain. Germline V gene lookup returns CDR1 MDHEN and CDR2 SYDVKM. Trimming removed 2 bases at V and 7 bases at J, with 5 bases between. There are 12 residues in the CDR3. DNA for the CDR3: TGTGCCAGCAGTTTAATTTCTGAAAAACTGTTTTTT. It yields the protein CASSLISEKLFF.

In this sample, this clonotype turned up many times. The genes are TRBV27 and TRBJ2-7, with 8 bases fitting TRBD2. Trimming at V came to 11 bases and at J to 3 bases, leaving 9 bases not matched to a gene. The CDR3 runs 13 residues. Looked up from germline, CDR1 is MNHEY and CDR2 is SMNVEV (reference sequence). CDR3 sequence reads: CAVGLAPHYEQYF. For the CDR3, the DNA is TGTGCCGTTGGACTAGCCCCACACTACGAGCAGTACTTC.

At least ten counts were recorded for this clonotype. V is TRBV28 and J is TRBJ2-7, with D tentatively TRBD2 (6 bases). V lost 7 bases and J 0 bases, leaving 19 bases between the germline ends. The germline CDR1 and CDR2 sequences are MDHEN and SYDVKM. The CDR3 runs 16 residues. CDR3 sequence: CASTPLGGTISYEQYF. DNA of the CDR3: TGTGCCAGCACCCCGTTGGGCGGGACGATCTCCTACGAGCAGTACTTC.

The CDR3 DNA reads TGTGCCAGCAGTGAAGCGCTCCAGAGGGGGGGTGGGGGTTCCAGGTTCGATGAGCAGTTCTTC. Its protein product is CASSEALQRGGGGSRFDEQFF. The chain uses TRBV6-1 and TRBJ2-1; perhaps TRBD2 as D (7 bases). Germline CDR1 is MNHNS and CDR2 is SASEGT. This CDR3 contains 21 residues. V lost 0 bases and J 8 bases, leaving 32 bases between the germline ends.

This clonotype showed up many times. In DNA form, the CDR3 reads TGTGCCAGCAGTTGGGAATGGACACAGGGCTCCTACGAGCAGTACTTC. It codes for CASSWEWTQGSYEQYF. This sequence joins TRBV28 and TRBJ2-7; maybe TRBD1 (6 bases). CDR3 length: 16 amino acids. Trimming took 4 bases from V and 0 from J, leaving 16 bases between them. Per the germline V gene, CDR1 is MDHEN and CDR2 is SYDVKM.

Ten or more counts support this clonotype. The chain carries TRBV13 and TRBJ2-3, with D unclear. CDR1 and CDR2 (germline): PRHDT, FYEKMQ (reference sequence). Trimming removed 0 bases from V and 2 bases from J, with 15 bases in between. The CDR3 extends over 17 amino acids. The CDR3 bases are TGTGCCAGCAGCTTAGGTGGGTCGGCTCACTACACAGATACGCAGTATTTT. Translation gives CASSLGGSAHYTDTQYF.

This clonotype was found once. The CDR3 loop is CASGQGAEEQYF. The CDR3 nucleotides are TGTGCCAGCGGACAGGGGGCGGAGGAGCAGTACTTC. V gene TRBV27 combines with J gene TRBJ2-7; the match to TRBD1 covers 11 bases. V lost 8 bases and J lost 7; bases outside the gene matches: 4. The germline gives CDR1 MNHEY, CDR2 SMNVEV (reference sequence). This CDR3 is 12 amino acids long.

This clonotype was seen at least ten times. The rearrangement uses TRBV28 and TRBJ1-2, with TRBD1 identical over 9 bases. The CDR3 totals 15 residues. Unmatched junction bases numbered 7, after V lost 2 bases and J lost 6 bases. Per germline, CDR1 MDHEN and CDR2 SYDVKM. The CDR3 region is CASSLGDRDTDGYTF. CDR3 in DNA: TGTGCCAGCAGTTTAGGGGACAGGGATACGGATGGCTACACCTTC.

This clonotype was observed at least ten times. The J gene is TRBJ2-2, the V gene TRBV28, with 10 bases aligning to TRBD2. Looked up from germline, CDR1 is MDHEN and CDR2 is SYDVKM. The CDR3 totals 16 residues. The J segment lost 7 bases and the V segment lost 0 bases, leaving 5 bases of the junction unmatched. This CDR3 reads CASSLWSSGSFGELFF. The CDR3 nucleotides are TGTGCCAGCAGTTTATGGTCTAGCGGGAGTTTCGGGGAGCTGTTTTTT.

Turning to this clonotype: One end of the junction does not line up with germline, which may come from a read error. The V gene is TRBV11-2, the J gene TRBJ2-1; the match to TRBD2 covers 11 bases. CDR3 length: 16 residues. Germline V gene data show CDR1 as SGHAT and CDR2 as FQNNGV. DNA of the CDR3: TGTGCCAGCAGCTTAGTGACTAGCGGGAAGTACAATGATCAGTTCTTC. Protein product: CASSLVTSGKYNDQFF.

This clonotype was seen many times. V gene TRBV28 combines with J gene TRBJ2-3, with D tentatively TRBD1 or TRBD2 (6 bases each). Trimming took 6 bases from V and 0 from J, leaving 13 bases between them. The CDR3 covers 15 residues. The V gene's germline CDR1 is MDHEN and CDR2 SYDVKM. The CDR3 coding sequence is TGTGCCAGCAGGCCCAGGGGACTTAGCACAGATACGCAGTATTTT. It yields the protein CASRPRGLSTDTQYF. Supplemented by reference TRBV28 and TRBJ2-3, the full variable domain reads DVKVTQSSRYLVKRTGEKVFLECVQDMDHENMFWYRQDPGLGLRLIYFSYDVKMKEKGDIPEGYSVSREKKERFSLILESASTNQTSMYLCASRPRGLSTDTQYFGPGTRLTVL.

The J gene is TRBJ2-7, the V gene TRBV20-1; no reliable D call. The CDR3 sequence is 13 residues long. The V end was cut by 4 bases, the J end by 1 base, with 11 bases between. The V gene's germline CDR1 is DFQATT and CDR2 SNEGSKA (reference sequence). For the CDR3, the DNA is TGCAGTGCTAACTCCCGGTTATCCTACGAGCAGTACTTC. Translated: CSANSRLSYEQYF.

There are many counts of this clonotype. The chain is built from TRBV2 and TRBJ1-5; D gene ambiguous. The CDR3 is made up of 14 amino acids. Germline values: CDR1 SNHLY, CDR2 FYNNEI. V was shortened by 8 bases and J by 2 bases, with 13 bases between the two germline ends. This CDR3 is CASLLSRGNQPQHF. The CDR3 DNA reads TGTGCCAGCCTCCTTAGTCGAGGCAATCAGCCCCAGCATTTT.

This clonotype has a handful of counts. The genes are TRBV15 and TRBJ2-7; D ambiguous. With 0 bases removed from V and 2 bases from J, the gap between germline ends came to 5 bases. The V gene's germline CDR1 is LNHNV and CDR2 YYDKDF (reference sequence). This CDR3 spans 13 amino acids. The CDR3 DNA reads TGTGCCACCAGCAGAGATAAAACCTACGAGCAGTACTTC. Protein: CATSRDKTYEQYF.

This clonotype occurred many times. The chain combines TRBV12-3 or TRBV12-4 with TRBJ2-5; 7 positions agree with TRBD2. Germline trimming cut 6 bases from V and 3 bases from J; bases unmatched to any gene: 7. The length of the CDR3 is 14 residues. The CDR3 DNA is TGTGCCAGCAGGTGGCGGGAGTTAGAAGAGACCCAGTACTTC. Protein product: CASRWRELEETQYF.

This clonotype has a handful of counts. The chain joins TRBV12-3 or TRBV12-4 to TRBJ1-1; 11 nucleotides agree with TRBD1. The CDR3 covers 17 residues. With 2 bases clipped from V and 0 bases from J, the junction kept 5 bases outside the gene matches. For the CDR3, the DNA is TGTGCCAGCAGTTTACTGGGACAGGGGGGATTGAACACTGAAGCTTTCTTT. Amino acid sequence: CASSLLGQGGLNTEAFF.